This T cell receptor beta chain was recorded in a study of cytomegalovirus exposure and HLA in healthy donors. Overall study results and limits: Published work reported that the classifier diagnosed cytomegalovirus status with high specificity and sensitivity. There were three CMV-associated chains whose specificity for CMV antigens was confirmed in vitro.

For this clone: Its antigen is unknown.

CDR1 is SGHRS and CDR2 is YFSETQ in the germline V gene. The CDR3 extends over 15 amino acids. The V and J ends lost 4 bases and 5 bases, in that order; junction bases with no gene match: 6. The protocol was immunoSEQ multiplex PCR, while the TCRdb copy is restricted to in-frame clones and leaves out a portion. The sample lists tens of thousands of clones; roughly 96% were seen once. Sequenced: PBMCs. The genes are TRBV5-1 and TRBJ2-3; 11 bases map to TRBD2. The receptor was derived from a man aged 18 to 30 in good health and CMV-seronegative. This CDR3 is CASSILAGVGDTQYF. In DNA form, the CDR3 reads TGCGCCAGCAGCATACTAGCGGGAGTCGGAGATACGCAGTATTTT. The full variable domain, with the rest looked up from reference TRBV5-1 and TRBJ2-3, is KAGVTQTPRYLIKTRGQQVTLSCSPISGHRSVSWYQQTPGQGLQFLFEYFSETQRNKGNFPGRFSGRQFSNSRSEMNVSTLELGDSALYLCASSILAGVGDTQYFGPGTRLTVL.